This T cell receptor beta chain stems from a study of shared clonotypes between healthy human individuals. Overall study: Researchers drew samples from a couple of women and a few men aged 18 to 49.

Regarding the study as a whole: Incompleteness in sorted-subset sequencing, despite large depth, was shown by rarefaction. Researchers sampled blood only, noting tissue repertoires likely differ.

Sequencing used immunoSEQ multiplex PCR; TCRdb keeps in-frame clones, though not all of them. The repertoire holds a few million clones, with around nine tenths as singletons. Donors, healthy HIV-negative adults, lacked recent acute infections or vaccinations. J gave up 8 bases and V 0 bases, and 6 bases lay outside the gene matches. Germline CDR1 is MGHRA and CDR2 is YSYEKL. The CDR3 sequence is 15 residues long. This clone was counted once. Its antigen is not identified. The sequenced sample was naive CD4+ T cells sorted from blood. The subset here: CD45RA+ positively selected. The gene calls are TRBV4-1 and TRBJ1-4; 7 bases align to TRBD1. The TCR was taken from a young man in good health. The CDR3 sequence is CASSQDDRVREKLFF. In DNA form, the CDR3 reads TGCGCCAGCAGCCAAGACGACAGGGTGCGAGAAAAACTGTTTTTT.